This passage covers 22 T cell receptor beta chains from one sample sequenced in a study of vaccination effects on CD4 cells after COVID-19. These receptors have no known antigen. Profiling relied on immunoSEQ multiplex PCR, and the TCRdb table lists in-frame clones only, not all of them. The data contain 20,000 to 30,000 clones, about 72% of them singletons. Antigen-specific CD4+ T cells expanded by the ViraFEST assay with viral peptide pools were then sequenced. It was after approximately 11 days of culture that CD4+ T cells were isolated. In the vaccine recipients, nucleocapsid antibodies were negative and there was no prior SARS-CoV-2 infection. The specimen comprised CD4+ T cells from PBMCs cultured with HCoV-OC43 spike peptides, sampled before COVID-19 vaccination. The subset: HCoV-OC43 spike overlapping peptide pool stimulation. These receptors originate from a human donor who received a COVID-19 vaccine.

This rearrangement joins TRBV7-7 to TRBJ2-1; TRBD1 is a possible D gene (6 bases). Germline V gene sequence: CDR1 SSHAT, CDR2 FNYEAQ (reference sequence). Trimming cost V 5 bases and J 2 bases, with 13 bases left between them. The CDR3 has 15 amino acids. This CDR3 is CASSPRQDPYNEQFF. As DNA, the CDR3 is TGTGCCAGCAGCCCCAGACAGGATCCCTACAATGAGCAGTTCTTC.

The V gene is TRBV11-2, the J gene TRBJ2-7; 7 positions match TRBD1. The CDR3 runs 12 residues. Losses at the gene ends were 5 bases for V and 4 bases for J; bases not matched to a gene: 2. Germline-derived CDR1 and CDR2 are SGHAT and FQNNGV. For the CDR3, the DNA is TGTGCCAGCAGCCGGGACAGTTACGAGCAGTACTTC. It translates to CASSRDSYEQYF.

The V call is TRBV27, the J call TRBJ1-1, with D perhaps matching TRBD1 (6 bases). The V end was cut by 4 bases, the J end by 5 bases, with 11 bases between. Germline V gene data show CDR1 as MNHEY and CDR2 as SMNVEV (reference sequence). This CDR3 contains 13 residues. The DNA of the CDR3 is TGTGCCAGCAGTTCTCAGGGGCGGACTGAAGCTTTCTTT. Translating gives CASSSQGRTEAFF.

This clone was found once. V and J are TRBV14 and TRBJ2-3; weak D call: TRBD2 (7 bases). CDR1 and CDR2 (germline): SGHDN, FVKESK. V lost 11 bases and J lost 0, with 18 bases in between. The CDR3 consists of 15 residues. Written as DNA, the CDR3 is TGTGCCCGAACACGGGGGGCGGGGAGCACAGATACGCAGTATTTT. Translated, it gives CARTRGAGSTDTQYF.

The chain joins TRBV11-2 to TRBJ2-7, with 9 bases that match TRBD1. Per the germline V gene, CDR1 is SGHAT and CDR2 is FQNNGV. CDR3 length: 15 amino acids. V shed 4 bases, J shed 3 bases, and the junction held 7 bases outside the gene matches. CDR3 nucleotide sequence: TGTGCCAGCAGCTCCTGGACAGGGGAAATCTACGAGCAGTACTTC. This gives the protein CASSSWTGEIYEQYF.

This clone was found once. The chain employs TRBV6-5 and TRBJ2-7; D unclear. The germline V gene has CDR1 MNHEY and CDR2 SVGAGI. This CDR3 has 11 residues. The V end was cut by 6 bases, the J end by 4 bases, with 7 bases between. The CDR3 DNA follows: TGTGCCAGCAGAAGATCTTACGAGCAGTACTTC. Encoded protein: CASRRSYEQYF.

This chain connects TRBV5-1 to TRBJ1-2; the D gene is possibly TRBD1 (5 bases). The CDR3 length is 16 residues. In germline, CDR1 is SGHRS, CDR2 YFSETQ. V lost 3 bases to trimming and J lost 4 bases, with 19 bases between them. The CDR3 sequence is CASSSGGRDLSYGYTF. CDR3 coding DNA: TGCGCCAGCAGCTCAGGTGGCAGGGATCTATCCTATGGCTACACCTTC.

The table lists this clone with a count of one. The rearrangement uses TRBV19 and TRBJ1-2, with D possibly TRBD1 on 6 matching bases. The germline gives CDR1 LNHDA, CDR2 SQIVND (reference sequence). CDR3 length: 14 amino acids. V lost 7 bases to trimming and J lost 8 bases, with 20 bases between them. The CDR3 DNA reads as TGTGCCAGTACTAAAGGGGGAACAGGGTCCGGCTACACCTTC. It encodes CASTKGGTGSGYTF. Variable domain in full (rest from reference TRBV19 and TRBJ1-2): DGGITQSPKYLFRKEGQNVTLSCEQNLNHDAMYWYRQDPGQGLRLIYYSQIVNDFQKGDIAEGYSVSREKKESFPLTVTSAQKNPTAFYLCASTKGGTGSGYTFGSGTRLTVV.

The J gene is TRBJ2-1, the V gene TRBV7-8; TRBD2 matches 7 bases. The CDR3 runs to 16 residues. The V and J ends lost 7 bases and 2 bases, in that order; junction bases with no gene match: 11. Germline V lookup: CDR1 SGHVS, CDR2 FQNEAQ. The CDR3 sequence: CASTAGVAGAYNEQFF. CDR3 bases: TGTGCCAGCACGGCGGGGGTGGCGGGAGCCTACAATGAGCAGTTCTTC.

The rearrangement joins TRBV6-5 to TRBJ1-2, with D tentatively TRBD1 (6 bases). Germline CDR1 is MNHEY and CDR2 is SVGAGI. The CDR3 extends over 12 amino acids. Between the trimmed V and J ends, which lost 7 bases and 7 bases, there was a span of 13 bases. The CDR3 region has the DNA TGTGCCAGCACGGTTGGCAGGGGTGGCTACACCTTC. It specifies CASTVGRGGYTF.

The CDR3 is CASSLYAGDNYGYTF. CDR3 nucleotide sequence: TGTGCCAGCAGCTTATATGCAGGAGATAACTATGGCTACACCTTC. The chain has TRBV11-2 and TRBJ1-2; D not resolved. V gave up 2 bases and J gave up 1 base, with 11 bases separating them. CDR3 length: 15 amino acids. CDR1 SGHAT and CDR2 FQNNGV come from the germline V gene.

V usage is TRBV2 and J usage is TRBJ1-4, with D possibly being TRBD1 (5 bases). CDR1 SNHLY and CDR2 FYNNEI come from the germline V gene. This CDR3 is built from 15 residues. Deletions cut 7 bases from V and 1 base from J, with 13 bases between. This CDR3 reads CASNRDFLTNEKLFF. The DNA of the CDR3 is TGTGCCAGCAATCGGGACTTCCTAACTAATGAAAAACTGTTTTTT.

The chain recombines TRBV10-3 with TRBJ1-1; possible D gene TRBD1, 5 bases. This CDR3 is built from 14 residues. Between the trimmed V and J ends, which lost 4 bases and 3 bases, there was a span of 12 bases. The V gene's germline CDR1 is ENHRY and CDR2 SYGVKD. CDR3 in DNA: TGTGCCATCAGTGCTGCTCCGGGGGACACTGAAGCTTTCTTT. Translation gives CAISAAPGDTEAFF.

The chain combines TRBV3-1 (or the pseudogene TRBV3-2) with TRBJ1-3; D gene unclear. This CDR3 is built from 16 residues. V was pared by 4 bases and J by 2 bases, with 15 bases between. Germline CDR1 is LGHDT and CDR2 is YNNKEL (reference sequence). The CDR3, as DNA: TGTGCCAGCAGCCCAAGTACGGGTAACACTGGAAACACCATATATTTT. Translating gives CASSPSTGNTGNTIYF.

The rearrangement joins TRBV7-9 to TRBJ2-2; a possible D gene is TRBD1 (6 bases). This CDR3 is built from 14 residues. The germline gives CDR1 SEHNR, CDR2 FQNEAQ (reference sequence). V was clipped by 4 bases and J by 2 bases, with 8 bases between them. CDR3 region: CASSSDSNTGELFF. The CDR3, as DNA: TGTGCCAGCAGCTCGGACAGTAACACCGGGGAGCTGTTTTTT.

The rearrangement joins TRBV7-2 to TRBJ1-1; D is perhaps TRBD1 (5 bases). This CDR3 has 14 amino acids. V was clipped by 5 bases and J by 5 bases, with 15 bases between them. CDR1 is SGHTA, CDR2 FQGNSA, per germline. The CDR3 region is CASSTPQGRTEAFF. DNA for the CDR3: TGTGCCAGCAGCACACCCCAGGGTAGAACTGAAGCTTTCTTT.

V gene TRBV5-1 combines with J gene TRBJ2-2; either TRBD1 or TRBD2 may supply D (5 bases each). In germline, CDR1 is SGHRS, CDR2 YFSETQ. This CDR3 is built from 14 residues. Trimming took off 9 bases at V and 5 bases at J, with 17 bases between the two ends. The CDR3 DNA reads as TGCGCCACGAGGGGAGAGGTTGGGACCGGGGAGCTGTTTTTT. Its protein is CATRGEVGTGELFF.

The chain employs TRBV5-8 and TRBJ2-1; D ambiguous. CDR1 and CDR2 from the germline V gene are SGHTS and YDEGEE. The length of the CDR3 is 13 residues. Deletions cut 0 bases from V and 6 bases from J, with 7 bases between. The CDR3 region has the DNA TGTGCCAGCAGCTTGGTGCGGCTCAATGAGCAGTTCTTC. This encodes CASSLVRLNEQFF.

In this sample, this clone turned up once. DNA of the CDR3: TGTGCCAGTAGTAGAGGAGGCAATCAGCCCCAGCATTTT. Translation: CASSRGGNQPQHF. The V and J genes are TRBV19 and TRBJ1-5; no clear D. Germline loops: CDR1 LNHDA, CDR2 SQIVND (reference sequence). The V end was cut by 4 bases, the J end by 2 bases, with 6 bases between. There are 13 residues in the CDR3.

The chain combines TRBV12-5 with TRBJ1-3; 8 bases align to TRBD1. Germline lookup yields CDR1 LGHNT and CDR2 FRNRAP. The trim removed 5 bases at V and 0 bases at J, leaving 21 bases unmatched. The CDR3 is made up of 21 amino acids. The CDR3 region has the DNA TGTGCTAGTGGTGATTTAATATTTCAAGGGACAGGAATTTTCTCTGGAAACACCATATATTTT. Translated: CASGDLIFQGTGIFSGNTIYF.

This clone came up a few times. The CDR3 reads CASRSLDYGYTF. The CDR3, as DNA: TGTGCCAGCAGATCGCTCGACTATGGCTACACCTTC. The V call is TRBV3-1 (or the pseudogene TRBV3-2), the J call TRBJ1-2; D gene ambiguous. V lost 6 bases and J lost 3, with 8 bases in between. CDR3 length equals 12 residues. Per the germline V gene, CDR1 is LGHDT and CDR2 is YNNKEL (reference sequence).

V and J are TRBV6-1 and TRBJ1-2, with 10 bases matching TRBD1. V was clipped by 1 base and J by 5 bases; unmatched bases: 7. Germline loops: CDR1 MNHNS, CDR2 SASEGT. This CDR3 is built from 16 residues. The CDR3 protein is CASSEGTGGRLYGYTF. Written as DNA, the CDR3 is TGTGCCAGCAGTGAAGGGACAGGGGGGCGTCTGTATGGCTACACCTTC.